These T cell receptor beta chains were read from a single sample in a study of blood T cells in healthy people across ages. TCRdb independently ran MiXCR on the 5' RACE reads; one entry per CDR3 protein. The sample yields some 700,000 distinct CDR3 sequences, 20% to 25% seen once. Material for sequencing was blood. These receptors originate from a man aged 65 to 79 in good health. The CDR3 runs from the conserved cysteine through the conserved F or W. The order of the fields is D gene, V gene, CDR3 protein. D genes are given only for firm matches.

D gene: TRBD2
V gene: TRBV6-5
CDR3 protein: CATNLAGAFEQFF

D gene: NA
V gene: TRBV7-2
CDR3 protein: CASSLEEVYGYTF

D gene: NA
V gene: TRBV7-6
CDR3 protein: CASSQTGGIPYNEQFF

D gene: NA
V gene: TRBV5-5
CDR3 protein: CASSEGSRGINYGYTF

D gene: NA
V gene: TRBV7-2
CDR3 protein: CASSLEGRREDGYTF

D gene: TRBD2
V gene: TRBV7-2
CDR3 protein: CASSLPGGPDNEQFF

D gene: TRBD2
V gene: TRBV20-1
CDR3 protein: CSARRRGGLNEQFF

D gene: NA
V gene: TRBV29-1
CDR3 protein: CGARGYTF

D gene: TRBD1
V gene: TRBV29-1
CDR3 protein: CSVAGQVHQETQYF

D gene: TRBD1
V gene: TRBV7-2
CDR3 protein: CASAMDRGNSPLHF

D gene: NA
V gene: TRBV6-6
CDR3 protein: CASSYSRGSNEKLFF

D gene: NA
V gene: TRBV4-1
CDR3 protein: CASSPDRNNQPQHF

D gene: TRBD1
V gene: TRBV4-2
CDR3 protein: CASSHGQGSYEQYF

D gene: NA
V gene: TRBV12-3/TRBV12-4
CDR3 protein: CASSLMQAGRTEAFF

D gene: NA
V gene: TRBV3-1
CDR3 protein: CASSHRISGNTEAFF

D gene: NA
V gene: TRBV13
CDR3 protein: CASSLGIRGFGNIQYF

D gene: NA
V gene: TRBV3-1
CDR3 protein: CASSPAPANYGYTF

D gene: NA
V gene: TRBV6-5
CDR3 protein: CASSSGRTEANQPQHF

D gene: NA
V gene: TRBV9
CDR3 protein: CASSVGSGLAIEQFF

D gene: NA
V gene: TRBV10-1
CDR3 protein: CASSPIRDNYGYTF

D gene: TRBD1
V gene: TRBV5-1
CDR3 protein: CASSLEAGGNTEAFF

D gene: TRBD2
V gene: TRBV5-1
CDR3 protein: CASSKTGTSYEGQYF

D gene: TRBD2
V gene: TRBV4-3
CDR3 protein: CASSQDHAGRGGTDTQYF

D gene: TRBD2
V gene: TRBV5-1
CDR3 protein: CASSQGTSGNRMDTQYF

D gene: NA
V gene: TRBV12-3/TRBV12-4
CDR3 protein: CASSLVGSRRETQYF

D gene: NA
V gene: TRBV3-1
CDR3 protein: CASSRRTKGDEQFF

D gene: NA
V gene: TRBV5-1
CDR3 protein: CASSSDLQDGDQPQHF

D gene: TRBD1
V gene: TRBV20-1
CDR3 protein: CSARGTPGQGWTEAFF

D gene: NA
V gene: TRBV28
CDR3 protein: CASSIGAGIPYEQYF

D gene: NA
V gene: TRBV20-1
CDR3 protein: CSARDTTNSPLHF

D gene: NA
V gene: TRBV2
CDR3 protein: CASSEGVDTQYF

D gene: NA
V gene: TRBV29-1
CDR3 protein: CSDPPWRVKDTQYF

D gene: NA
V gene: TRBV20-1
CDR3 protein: CSGGVVPGTDTQYF

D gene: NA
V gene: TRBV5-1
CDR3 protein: CASSLAATPIGNEQFF

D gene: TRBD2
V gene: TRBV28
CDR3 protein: CASSLLAAYQETQYF

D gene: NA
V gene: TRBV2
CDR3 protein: CASRATRAETQYF

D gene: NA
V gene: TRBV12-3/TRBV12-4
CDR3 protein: CASTTGMNYGYTF

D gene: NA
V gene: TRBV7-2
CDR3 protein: CASSRQGLSYNSPLHF

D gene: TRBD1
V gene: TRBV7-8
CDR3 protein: CASSVTGGDGYTF

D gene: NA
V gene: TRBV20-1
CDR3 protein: CSPGRSYEQYF

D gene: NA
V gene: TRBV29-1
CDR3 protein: CSVEQFSAGELFF

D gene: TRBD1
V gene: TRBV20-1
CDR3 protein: CSARDRGQAGTGELFF

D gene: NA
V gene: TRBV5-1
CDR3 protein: CASSSGQRANYGYTF

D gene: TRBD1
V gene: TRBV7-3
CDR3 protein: CASSYSRGQGLDTQYF

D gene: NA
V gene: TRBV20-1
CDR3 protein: CSARGQRGYGYTF

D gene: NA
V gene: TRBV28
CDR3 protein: CASSPDNSYTEAFF

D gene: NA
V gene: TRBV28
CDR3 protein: CASIRGRGNQPQHF